What follows are 14 T cell receptor beta chains derived from one specimen sequenced in a study of T cell repertoires in cytomegalovirus infection. Using its own MiXCR run on the reads, TCRdb lists one record per CDR3 protein. The sample shows more than 400,000 distinct CDR3 sequences, roughly 29% of them seen only once. The sequenced sample consisted of PBMCs. The receptors stem from a human donor in good health (CMV status not recorded). Some clones in this sample may be carry-over from other donors' samples.

The chain links TRBV6-6 to TRBJ2-6; weak D call: TRBD2 (5 bases). There are 17 residues in the CDR3. Germline V gives CDR1 MNHNY, CDR2 SVGAGI (reference sequence). V lost 2 bases and J 4 bases, leaving 15 bases between the germline ends. The CDR3 loop is CASSYGLNPAGANVLTF. The DNA for the CDR3 is TGTGCCAGCAGTTACGGACTCAATCCAGCCGGGGCCAACGTCCTGACTTTC.

This clonotype has at least ten counts. The chain recombines TRBV7-9 with TRBJ2-5; D gene uncertain. Deletions cut 5 bases from V and 2 bases from J, with 12 bases between. In germline, CDR1 is SEHNR, CDR2 FQNEAQ (reference sequence). CDR3 length: 14 amino acids. In nucleotides, the CDR3 is TGTGCCAGCAGCCCTGATGCGGATCAAGAGACCCAGTACTTC. It translates to CASSPDADQETQYF.

This clonotype turned up a few times. The chain couples TRBV10-3 to TRBJ2-3; TRBD2 agrees at 11 bases. Looked up from germline, CDR1 is ENHRY and CDR2 is SYGVKD. This CDR3 is built from 16 residues. V was clipped by 6 bases and J by 4 bases; unmatched bases: 9. The CDR3 nucleotides are TGTGCCATCAGGACTGCAACTAGCGGGGGCCCAGATACGCAGTATTTT. Its translation is CAIRTATSGGPDTQYF.

There are a few counts of this clonotype. The rearrangement links TRBV6-1 to TRBJ1-2; 7 nucleotides line up with TRBD1. The CDR3 is made up of 15 amino acids. The V gene end was trimmed by 2 bases and the J gene end by 8 bases; junction bases not matched to a gene: 11. CDR1 and CDR2 from the germline V gene are MNHNS and SASEGT. CDR3 DNA sequence: TGTGCCAGCAGTGAACAGGGGGGCGAGCGCGAGGGCTACACCTTC. Amino acid sequence: CASSEQGGEREGYTF.

The chain employs TRBV19 and TRBJ1-4; D not certain. Looked up from germline, CDR1 is LNHDA and CDR2 is SQIVND (reference sequence). V dropped 0 bases and J dropped 4 bases, with 12 bases sitting between them. The CDR3 sequence is 16 residues long. CDR3 nucleotide sequence: TGTGCCAGTAGTATAGAGGGGAGGACGGGTAATGAAAAACTGTTTTTT. It is translated as CASSIEGRTGNEKLFF.

The CDR3 coding sequence is TGTGCCAGCAGTTCCGGAGGAGTGTCTGAAGCTTTCTTT. This codes for CASSSGGVSEAFF. The J gene is TRBJ1-1, the V gene TRBV12-3 or TRBV12-4; no clear D gene. V lost 4 bases and J lost 6, with 12 bases in between. The CDR3 spans 13 residues.

The V gene is TRBV6-2 or TRBV6-3, the J gene TRBJ1-1; 7 nucleotides match TRBD1. The trim removed 4 bases at V and 1 base at J, leaving 12 bases unmatched. The CDR3 has 17 residues. The germline V gene has CDR1 MNHEY and CDR2 SVGEGT. The CDR3 region is CASSSIPYDRENTEAFF. CDR3 DNA sequence: TGTGCCAGCAGTTCCATACCTTACGACAGGGAGAACACTGAAGCTTTCTTT.

This clonotype occurred many times. The V gene is TRBV7-8, the J gene TRBJ1-6; D is perhaps TRBD1 (6 bases). This CDR3 spans 18 amino acids. The germline V gene encodes CDR1 SGHVS and CDR2 FQNEAQ. V was shortened by 1 base and J by 0 bases, with 13 bases between the two germline ends. The chain's CDR3 is CASSLVKDSNSYNSPLHF. Written as DNA, the CDR3 is TGTGCCAGCAGCTTAGTGAAGGACAGTAACTCCTATAATTCACCCCTCCACTTT.

This chain uses TRBV28 with TRBJ1-5, with 9 bases matching TRBD1. CDR1 MDHEN and CDR2 SYDVKM come from the germline V gene. The trim removed 5 bases at V and 6 bases at J, leaving 5 bases unmatched. The CDR3 is made up of 14 amino acids. DNA for the CDR3: TGTGCCAGCAGTAACGGACAGGGGAGTCAGCCCCAGCATTTT. The encoded protein is CASSNGQGSQPQHF.

The chain is built from TRBV6-6 and TRBJ2-1; D tentatively fits TRBD1 or TRBD2 (5 bases each). There are 16 residues in the CDR3. CDR1 MNHNY and CDR2 SVGAGI come from the germline V gene (reference sequence). V lost 7 bases and J 1 base, leaving 17 bases between the germline ends. CDR3 protein: CASTRGVSSSYNEQFF. The CDR3 nucleotides read TGTGCCAGCACACGGGGCGTATCGTCGTCCTACAATGAGCAGTTCTTC.

This clonotype was found a few times. The V gene is TRBV10-3, the J gene TRBJ2-5; 11 bases agree with TRBD1. The CDR3 extends over 20 amino acids. CDR1 and CDR2 (germline): ENHRY, SYGVKD. V lost 2 bases, J lost 1 base, and 15 bases stayed unmatched. The CDR3 here is CAISELGQGDGRVIQETQYF. The CDR3, as DNA: TGTGCCATCAGTGAGCTGGGACAGGGGGACGGACGGGTAATCCAAGAGACCCAGTACTTC.

The chain combines TRBV7-9 with TRBJ2-1; D possibly uses TRBD1 or TRBD2 (5 bases each). Trimming stripped 2 bases from V and 6 bases from J, with 20 bases between. This CDR3 is 17 amino acids long. Germline V gives CDR1 SEHNR, CDR2 FQNEAQ (reference sequence). The CDR3 sequence is CASSLRGLLSGGNEQFF. The CDR3 bases are TGTGCCAGCAGCTTAAGGGGCCTACTTAGTGGAGGCAATGAGCAGTTCTTC.

This clonotype was detected once. This chain connects TRBV7-6 to TRBJ2-7; D gene uncertain. The germline gives CDR1 SGHVS, CDR2 FNYEAQ. This CDR3 contains 16 residues. V lost 3 bases and J lost 2, with 17 bases in between. DNA of the CDR3: TGTGCCAGCAGCTTTACGAGACATCCAGGTCCCTACGAGCAGTACTTC. It codes for CASSFTRHPGPYEQYF. The full variable domain, completed using reference TRBV7-6 and TRBJ2-7, is GAGVSQSPRYKVTKRGQDVALRCDPISGHVSLYWYRQALGQGPEFLTYFNYEAQQDKSGLPNDRFSAERPEGSISTLTIQRTEQRDSAMYRCASSFTRHPGPYEQYFGPGTRLTVT.

This clonotype was found a few times. The chain joins TRBV27 to TRBJ2-1; no firm D call. The CDR3 length is 16 residues. Germline V gene lookup returns CDR1 MNHEY and CDR2 SMNVEV (reference sequence). Between the trimmed V and J ends, which lost 2 bases and 0 bases, there was a span of 11 bases. The CDR3, as DNA: TGTGCCAGCAGTTTAGCGTTGGGTAGCTCCTACAATGAGCAGTTCTTC. Translation: CASSLALGSSYNEQFF.